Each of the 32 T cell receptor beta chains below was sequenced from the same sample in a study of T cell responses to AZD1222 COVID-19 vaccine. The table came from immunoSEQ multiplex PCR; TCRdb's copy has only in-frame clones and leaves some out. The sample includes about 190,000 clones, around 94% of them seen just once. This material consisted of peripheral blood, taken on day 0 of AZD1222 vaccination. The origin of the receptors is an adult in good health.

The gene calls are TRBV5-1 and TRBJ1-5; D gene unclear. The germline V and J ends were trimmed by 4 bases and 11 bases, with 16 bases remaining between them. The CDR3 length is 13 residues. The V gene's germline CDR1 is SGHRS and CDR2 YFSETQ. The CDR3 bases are TGCGCCAGCAGCGCCTTAGAAGGGTCAGCCCAGCATTTT. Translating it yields CASSALEGSAQHF.

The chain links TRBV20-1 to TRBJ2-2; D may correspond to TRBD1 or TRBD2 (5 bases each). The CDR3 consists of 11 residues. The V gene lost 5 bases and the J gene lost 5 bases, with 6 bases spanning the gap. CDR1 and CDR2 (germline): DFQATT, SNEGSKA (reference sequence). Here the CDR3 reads CSAGTTGELFF. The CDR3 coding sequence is TGCAGTGCTGGGACGACCGGGGAGCTGTTTTTT.

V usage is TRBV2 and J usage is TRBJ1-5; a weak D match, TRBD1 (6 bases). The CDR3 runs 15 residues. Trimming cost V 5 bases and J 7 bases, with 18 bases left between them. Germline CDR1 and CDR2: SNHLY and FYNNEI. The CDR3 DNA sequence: TGTGCCAGCAGTCCAGGACAGTCCCCAGGGCAGCCCCAGCATTTT. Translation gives CASSPGQSPGQPQHF.

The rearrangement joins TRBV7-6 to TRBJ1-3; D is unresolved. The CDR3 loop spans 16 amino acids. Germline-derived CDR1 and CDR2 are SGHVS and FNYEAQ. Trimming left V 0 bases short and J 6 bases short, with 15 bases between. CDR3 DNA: TGTGCCAGCAGCTTAGCTCCCCCGCCGGGCGAAAACACCATATATTTT. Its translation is CASSLAPPPGENTIYF. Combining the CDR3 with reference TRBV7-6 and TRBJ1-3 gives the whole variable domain GAGVSQSPRYKVTKRGQDVALRCDPISGHVSLYWYRQALGQGPEFLTYFNYEAQQDKSGLPNDRFSAERPEGSISTLTIQRTEQRDSAMYRCASSLAPPPGENTIYFGEGSWLTVV.

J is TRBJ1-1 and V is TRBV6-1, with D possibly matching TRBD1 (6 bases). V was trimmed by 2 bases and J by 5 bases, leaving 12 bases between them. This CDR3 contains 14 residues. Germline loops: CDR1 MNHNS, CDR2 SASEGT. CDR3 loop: CASSESGGWTEAFF. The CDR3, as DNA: TGTGCCAGCAGTGAATCGGGGGGCTGGACTGAAGCTTTCTTT.

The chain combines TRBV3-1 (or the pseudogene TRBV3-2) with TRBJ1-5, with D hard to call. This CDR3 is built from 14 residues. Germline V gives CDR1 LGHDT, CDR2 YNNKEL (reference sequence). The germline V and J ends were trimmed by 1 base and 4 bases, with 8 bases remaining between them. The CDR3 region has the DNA TGTGCCAGCAGCCAAGTGGCAACAAATCAGCCCCAGCATTTT. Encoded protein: CASSQVATNQPQHF.

CDR3 protein: CASSVVPGAGYGYTF. CDR3 in DNA: TGTGCCAGCAGCGTAGTCCCCGGGGCGGGGTATGGCTACACCTTC. The chain couples TRBV9 to TRBJ1-2; TRBD1 might be the D (5 bases). V was clipped by 0 bases and J by 5 bases, with 14 bases between them. In germline, CDR1 is SGDLS, CDR2 YYNGEE. This CDR3 spans 15 amino acids.

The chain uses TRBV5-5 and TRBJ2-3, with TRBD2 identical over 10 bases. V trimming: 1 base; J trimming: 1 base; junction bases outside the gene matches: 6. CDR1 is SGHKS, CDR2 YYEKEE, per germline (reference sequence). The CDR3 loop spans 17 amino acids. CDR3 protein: CASSLSVGLAGTDTQYF. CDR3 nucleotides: TGTGCCAGCAGCTTGTCGGTTGGACTAGCGGGCACAGATACGCAGTATTTT.

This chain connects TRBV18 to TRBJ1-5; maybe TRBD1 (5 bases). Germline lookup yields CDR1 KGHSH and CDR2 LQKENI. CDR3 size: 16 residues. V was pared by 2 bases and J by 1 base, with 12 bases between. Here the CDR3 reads CASSPRQSKSNQPQHF. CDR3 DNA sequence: TGTGCCAGCTCACCAAGACAGTCAAAGAGCAATCAGCCCCAGCATTTT.

The CDR3 sequence is CASSLSRLRNEQFF. Written as DNA, the CDR3 is TGTGCCAGCAGCTTATCGAGGCTAAGGAATGAGCAGTTCTTC. V gene TRBV5-4 combines with J gene TRBJ2-1; D ambiguous. With 2 bases removed from V and 7 bases from J, the gap between germline ends came to 13 bases. Germline lookup yields CDR1 SGHNT and CDR2 YYREEE (reference sequence). CDR3 length: 14 amino acids.

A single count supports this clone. CDR3 DNA: TGTGCCAGCAGTTACGCGAGGGCCTACAATCAGCCCCAGCATTTT. Its translation: CASSYARAYNQPQHF. The chain combines TRBV6-2 or TRBV6-3 with TRBJ1-5; D is undetermined. Deletions cut 2 bases from V and 3 bases from J, with 11 bases between. Looked up from germline, CDR1 is MNHEY and CDR2 is SVGEGT. This CDR3 region has 15 residues.

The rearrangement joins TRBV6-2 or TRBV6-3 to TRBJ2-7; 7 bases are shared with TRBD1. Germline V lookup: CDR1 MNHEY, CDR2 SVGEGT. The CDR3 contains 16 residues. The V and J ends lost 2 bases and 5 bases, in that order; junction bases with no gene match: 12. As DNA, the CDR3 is TGTGCCAGCAGTTACCAACCAGACAGGGTGTATAACGAGCAGTACTTC. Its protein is CASSYQPDRVYNEQYF.

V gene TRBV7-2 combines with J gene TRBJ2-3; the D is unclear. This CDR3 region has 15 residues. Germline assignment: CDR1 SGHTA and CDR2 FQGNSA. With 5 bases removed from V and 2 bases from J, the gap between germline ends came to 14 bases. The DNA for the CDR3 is TGTGCCAGCAGCCCCTCTGGGCTACCCACAGATACGCAGTATTTT. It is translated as CASSPSGLPTDTQYF.

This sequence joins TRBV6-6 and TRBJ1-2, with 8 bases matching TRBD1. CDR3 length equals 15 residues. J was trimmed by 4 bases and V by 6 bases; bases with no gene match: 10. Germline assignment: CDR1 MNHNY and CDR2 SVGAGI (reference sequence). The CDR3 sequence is CASREPGQVTYGYTF. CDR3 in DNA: TGTGCCAGCAGGGAGCCGGGACAGGTTACCTATGGCTACACCTTC.

CDR3 sequence reads: CASSFFHGETQYF. The CDR3 coding sequence is TGTGCCAGCAGTTTTTTCCACGGGGAGACCCAGTACTTC. The chain employs TRBV12-3 or TRBV12-4 and TRBJ2-5; D is uncertain. The CDR3 is 13 amino acids. Trimming stripped 3 bases from V and 5 bases from J, with 10 bases between.

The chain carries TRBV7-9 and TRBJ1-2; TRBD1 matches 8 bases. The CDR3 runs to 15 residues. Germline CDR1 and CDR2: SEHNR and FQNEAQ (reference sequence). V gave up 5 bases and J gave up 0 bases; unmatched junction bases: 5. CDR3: CASSPLTGANYGYTF. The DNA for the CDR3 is TGTGCCAGCAGCCCACTGACAGGGGCTAACTATGGCTACACCTTC.

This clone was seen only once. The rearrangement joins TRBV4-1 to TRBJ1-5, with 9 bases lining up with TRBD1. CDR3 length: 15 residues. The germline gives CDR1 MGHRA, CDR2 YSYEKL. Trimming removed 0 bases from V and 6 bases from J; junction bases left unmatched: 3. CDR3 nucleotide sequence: TGCGCCAGCAGCCAAGAGGGGACAGGGAGTCAGCCCCAGCATTTT. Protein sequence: CASSQEGTGSQPQHF.

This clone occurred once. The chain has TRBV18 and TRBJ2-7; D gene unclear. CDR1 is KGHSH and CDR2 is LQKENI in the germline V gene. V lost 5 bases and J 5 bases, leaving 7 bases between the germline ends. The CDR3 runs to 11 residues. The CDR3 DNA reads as TGTGCCAGCTCAAACTGGGACGAGCAGTACTTC. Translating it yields CASSNWDEQYF.

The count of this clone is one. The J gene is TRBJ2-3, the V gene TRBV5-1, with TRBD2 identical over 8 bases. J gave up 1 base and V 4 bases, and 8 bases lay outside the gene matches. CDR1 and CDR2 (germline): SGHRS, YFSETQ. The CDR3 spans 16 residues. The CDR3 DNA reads TGCGCCAGCAGCCCCGGAGCAGCGGGGGGCACAGATACGCAGTATTTT. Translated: CASSPGAAGGTDTQYF.

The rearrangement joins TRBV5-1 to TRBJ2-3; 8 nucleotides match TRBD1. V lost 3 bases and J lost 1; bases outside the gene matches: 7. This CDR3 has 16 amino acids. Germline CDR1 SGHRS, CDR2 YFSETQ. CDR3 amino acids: CASSSQGARGTDTQYF. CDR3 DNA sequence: TGCGCCAGCAGCTCTCAGGGGGCTCGAGGCACAGATACGCAGTATTTT.

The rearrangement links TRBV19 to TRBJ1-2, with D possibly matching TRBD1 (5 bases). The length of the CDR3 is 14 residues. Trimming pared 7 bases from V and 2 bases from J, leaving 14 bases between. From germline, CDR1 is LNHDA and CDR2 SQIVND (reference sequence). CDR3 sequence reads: CASKWGPANYGYTF. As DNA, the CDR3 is TGTGCCAGTAAGTGGGGACCGGCGAACTATGGCTACACCTTC.

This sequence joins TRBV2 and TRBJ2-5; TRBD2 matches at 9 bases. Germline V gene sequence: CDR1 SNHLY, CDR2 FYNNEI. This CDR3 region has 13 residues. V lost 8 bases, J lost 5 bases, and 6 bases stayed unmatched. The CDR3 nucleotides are TGTGCCAGCGGGGCGGGGGGGCCGGAGACCCAGTACTTC. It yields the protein CASGAGGPETQYF.

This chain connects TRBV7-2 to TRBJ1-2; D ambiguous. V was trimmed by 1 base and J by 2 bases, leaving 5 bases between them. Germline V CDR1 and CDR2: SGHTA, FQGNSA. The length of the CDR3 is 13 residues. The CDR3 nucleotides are TGTGCCAGCAGCTTAGACCCGAACTATGGCTACACCTTC. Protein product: CASSLDPNYGYTF.

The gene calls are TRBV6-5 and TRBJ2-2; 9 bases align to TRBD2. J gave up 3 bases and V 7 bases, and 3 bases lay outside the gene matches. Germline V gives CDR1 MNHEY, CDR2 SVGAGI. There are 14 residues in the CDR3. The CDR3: CASKRGVDTGELFF. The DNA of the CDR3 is TGTGCCAGCAAGCGGGGGGTGGACACCGGGGAGCTGTTTTTT.

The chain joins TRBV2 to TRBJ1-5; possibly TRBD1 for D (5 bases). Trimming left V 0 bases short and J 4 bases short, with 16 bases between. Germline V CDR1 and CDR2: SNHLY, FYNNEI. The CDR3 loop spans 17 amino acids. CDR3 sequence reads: CASSEALSGPGNQPQHF. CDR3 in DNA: TGTGCCAGCAGTGAAGCGCTTAGCGGTCCAGGGAATCAGCCCCAGCATTTT.

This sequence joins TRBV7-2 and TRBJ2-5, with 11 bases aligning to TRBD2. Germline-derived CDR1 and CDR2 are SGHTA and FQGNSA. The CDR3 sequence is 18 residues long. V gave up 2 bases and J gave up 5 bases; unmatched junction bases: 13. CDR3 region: CASSLSTSGVTRRETQYF. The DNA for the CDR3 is TGTGCCAGCAGCTTATCGACTAGCGGGGTAACCCGGAGGGAGACCCAGTACTTC.

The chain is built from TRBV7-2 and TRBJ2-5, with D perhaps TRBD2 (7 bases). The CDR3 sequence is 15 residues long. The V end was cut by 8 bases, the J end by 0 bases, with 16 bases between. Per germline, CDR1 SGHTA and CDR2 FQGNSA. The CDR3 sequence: CASLGRGANQETQYF. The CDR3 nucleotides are TGTGCCAGCCTAGGACGGGGGGCGAACCAAGAGACCCAGTACTTC.

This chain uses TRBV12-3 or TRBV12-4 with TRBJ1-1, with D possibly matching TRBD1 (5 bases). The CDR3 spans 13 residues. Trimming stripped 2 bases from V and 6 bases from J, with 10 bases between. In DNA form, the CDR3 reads TGTGCCAGCAGTTTACAGGGAAACGCTGAAGCTTTCTTT. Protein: CASSLQGNAEAFF.

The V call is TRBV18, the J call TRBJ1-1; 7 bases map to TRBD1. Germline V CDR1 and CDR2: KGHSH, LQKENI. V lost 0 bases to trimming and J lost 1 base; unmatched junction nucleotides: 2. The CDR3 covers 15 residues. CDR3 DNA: TGTGCCAGCTCACCACCCAACAGGGGGAACACTGAAGCTTTCTTT. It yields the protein CASSPPNRGNTEAFF.

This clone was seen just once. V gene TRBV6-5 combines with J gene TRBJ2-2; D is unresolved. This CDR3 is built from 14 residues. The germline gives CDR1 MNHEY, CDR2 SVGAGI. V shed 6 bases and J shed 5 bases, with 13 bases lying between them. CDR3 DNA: TGTGCCAGCAGCTACCAACCAAGGACCGGGGAGCTGTTTTTT. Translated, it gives CASSYQPRTGELFF.

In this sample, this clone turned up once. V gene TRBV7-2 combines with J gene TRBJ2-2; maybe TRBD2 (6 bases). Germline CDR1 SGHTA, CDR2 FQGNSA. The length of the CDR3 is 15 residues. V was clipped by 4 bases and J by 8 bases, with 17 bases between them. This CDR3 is CASSYHFGGSGELFF. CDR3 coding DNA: TGTGCCAGCAGCTACCACTTTGGGGGGTCTGGGGAGCTGTTTTTT.

The CDR3 nucleotides are TGTGCCAGCAGAATTACGGACAGGGAAGCTTTCTTT. Translated, it gives CASRITDREAFF. V and J are TRBV28 and TRBJ1-1, with TRBD1 matching 7 bases. V was clipped by 6 bases and J by 8 bases; unmatched bases: 6. This CDR3 comprises 12 residues. Germline CDR1 MDHEN, CDR2 SYDVKM.